This TCR beta chain came from a study of cytomegalovirus exposure and HLA in healthy donors. Background on the study: Drawn from HLA-typed donors, tens of millions of unique TCRs were held in an early data release.

This CDR3 is built from 14 residues. The germline gives CDR1 MNHEY, CDR2 SVGAGI. J gave up 7 bases and V 6 bases, and 5 bases lay outside the gene matches. All donors participated as healthy donors of bone marrow. This clone has only a few counts. Use of 60 Vbeta and 13 Jbeta primers characterized the PCR. Using immunoSEQ multiplex PCR, the repertoire was profiled, and TCRdb retains in-frame clones only, with some absent. The repertoire consists of about 89,000 clones, with 85% occurring once and the leading ten covering 6.5% to 8.5%. The chain employs TRBV6-5 and TRBJ1-6; 8 positions agree with TRBD1. Sequencing was performed on PBMCs. This receptor was obtained from a man aged 35-49 years in good health and CMV-seropositive. In DNA form, the CDR3 reads TGTGCCAGCAGACCGGGACAGGCAAATTCACCCCTCCACTTT. This gives the protein CASRPGQANSPLHF.